Listed below are T cell receptor beta chains from one sample, sequenced in a study of blood T cell repertoires in COVID-19. The method was immunoSEQ multiplex PCR; TCRdb's version includes in-frame clones alone and lacks a portion of them. The profile shows about 230,000 clones, around 85% of them singletons. The sequenced material came from peripheral blood. These receptors all stem from a woman older than 75 with acute or convalescent COVID-19. The CDR3 runs from the conserved cysteine through the conserved F or W. Fields, in order: J gene, V gene, CDR3 protein.

J: TRBJ1-4; V: TRBV5-1; CDR3: CASSPGQGNEKLFF
J: TRBJ1-4; V: TRBV14; CDR3: CASSQGTGYEKLFF
J: TRBJ2-7; V: TRBV11-2; CDR3: CASSLALTGGAYEQYF
J: TRBJ1-1; V: TRBV10-3; CDR3: CAISEIRNTEAFF
J: TRBJ2-3; V: TRBV12-3/TRBV12-4; CDR3: CASSIDSRDTQYF
J: TRBJ2-4; V: TRBV25-1; CDR3: CASRGGQGKNIQYF
J: TRBJ1-1; V: TRBV19; CDR3: CASTRDGQITEAFF
J: TRBJ2-7; V: TRBV6-5; CDR3: CASSSGTSNEQYF
J: TRBJ2-5; V: TRBV30; CDR3: CAWSKGAVQETQYF
J: TRBJ2-7; V: TRBV13; CDR3: CASSSSYEQYF
J: TRBJ2-2; V: TRBV27; CDR3: CASSFSLRAGELFF
J: TRBJ2-7; V: TRBV6-2/TRBV6-3; CDR3: CASSYRDNPYEQYF
J: TRBJ2-7; V: TRBV7-2; CDR3: CASTQLSGYEQYF
J: TRBJ2-2; V: TRBV6-5; CDR3: CASSYFSGRDTGELFF
J: TRBJ2-5; V: TRBV6-2/TRBV6-3; CDR3: CASSPTGLAPQETQYF
J: TRBJ2-7; V: TRBV27; CDR3: CASSGVRDRAYEQYF
J: TRBJ1-3; V: TRBV5-4; CDR3: CASSSGQPIQGNTIYF
J: TRBJ1-1; V: TRBV5-4; CDR3: CASSLDRENTEAFF
J: TRBJ1-4; V: TRBV19; CDR3: CASRDREATNEKLFF
J: TRBJ1-1; V: TRBV19; CDR3: CASSRQGNTEAFF
J: TRBJ2-6; V: TRBV19; CDR3: CASSIDGFGAVNVLTF
J: TRBJ1-5; V: TRBV2; CDR3: CASSGDSHSNQPQHF
J: TRBJ1-2; V: TRBV28; CDR3: CASSSGGGTANYGYTF
J: TRBJ1-2; V: TRBV28; CDR3: CASSFEWYGYTF
J: TRBJ2-7; V: TRBV4-1; CDR3: CASSQDTGASGYEQYF
J: TRBJ2-3; V: TRBV3-1/TRBV3-2; CDR3: CASRRGDTQYF
J: TRBJ2-7; V: TRBV20-1; CDR3: CSASGAGAREQYF
J: TRBJ2-3; V: TRBV29-1; CDR3: CSAAGLAVDTQYF
J: TRBJ2-7; V: TRBV5-4; CDR3: CASSKPGVPTYEQYF
J: TRBJ2-3; V: TRBV2; CDR3: CASGQGANTDTQYF
J: TRBJ1-4; V: TRBV6-1; CDR3: CASSDPGVINEKLFF
J: TRBJ2-3; V: TRBV21-1; CDR3: CASSKEPLGVRDTQYF
J: TRBJ1-6; V: TRBV2; CDR3: CATQQGVAQVSPLHF
J: TRBJ2-5; V: TRBV5-1; CDR3: CASSPDRVGETQYF
J: TRBJ2-1; V: TRBV7-3; CDR3: CASSSQRGYNEQFF
J: TRBJ1-6; V: TRBV6-5; CDR3: CASSYGLGPRDSPLHF
J: TRBJ2-3; V: TRBV5-1; CDR3: CASSLEGLAGGGDTQYF
J: TRBJ1-2; V: TRBV9; CDR3: CASTADGSYYGYTF
J: TRBJ2-5; V: TRBV19; CDR3: CASNPGLGTSETQYF
J: TRBJ2-5; V: TRBV5-1; CDR3: CASSPDDRGRQETQYF
J: TRBJ1-3; V: TRBV5-1; CDR3: CASTGQGAGGNTIYF
J: TRBJ2-3; V: TRBV5-1; CDR3: CASSPIAGTDTQYF
J: TRBJ1-6; V: TRBV6-6; CDR3: CASSYPEDNSPLHF
J: TRBJ1-4; V: TRBV6-5; CDR3: CASIPPGQDNEKLFF
J: TRBJ1-2; V: TRBV5-1; CDR3: CASSQTDQGYTF
J: TRBJ1-6; V: TRBV7-2; CDR3: CASTSRGKSVLHF
J: TRBJ1-2; V: TRBV19; CDR3: CASNQGAWGYGYTF
J: TRBJ1-6; V: TRBV7-2; CDR3: CASSPRWGGVDNSPLHF
J: TRBJ2-7; V: TRBV12-3/TRBV12-4; CDR3: CASSSRTSGEQYF
J: TRBJ1-2; V: TRBV5-1; CDR3: CASSLGQGGNYGYTF
J: TRBJ2-1; V: TRBV3-1/TRBV3-2; CDR3: CASSLGLAEGNEQFF
J: TRBJ1-1; V: TRBV5-1; CDR3: CASSLAGQGAGRGTEAFF
J: TRBJ2-7; V: TRBV25-1; CDR3: CASSDSTSGSRYF
J: TRBJ2-1; V: TRBV29-1; CDR3: CSVEDLARKQFF
J: TRBJ1-3; V: TRBV29-1; CDR3: CSVGTGGNTIYF
J: TRBJ2-5; V: TRBV5-4; CDR3: CASSPEPRGEQETQYF
J: TRBJ1-1; V: TRBV6-5; CDR3: CASRPGQGHTEAFF
J: TRBJ1-2; V: TRBV12-3/TRBV12-4; CDR3: CASIHTGGYGYTF
J: TRBJ1-3; V: TRBV6-5; CDR3: CASIPRGGTIYF
J: TRBJ2-3; V: TRBV5-4; CDR3: CASSPGMQFETDTQYF